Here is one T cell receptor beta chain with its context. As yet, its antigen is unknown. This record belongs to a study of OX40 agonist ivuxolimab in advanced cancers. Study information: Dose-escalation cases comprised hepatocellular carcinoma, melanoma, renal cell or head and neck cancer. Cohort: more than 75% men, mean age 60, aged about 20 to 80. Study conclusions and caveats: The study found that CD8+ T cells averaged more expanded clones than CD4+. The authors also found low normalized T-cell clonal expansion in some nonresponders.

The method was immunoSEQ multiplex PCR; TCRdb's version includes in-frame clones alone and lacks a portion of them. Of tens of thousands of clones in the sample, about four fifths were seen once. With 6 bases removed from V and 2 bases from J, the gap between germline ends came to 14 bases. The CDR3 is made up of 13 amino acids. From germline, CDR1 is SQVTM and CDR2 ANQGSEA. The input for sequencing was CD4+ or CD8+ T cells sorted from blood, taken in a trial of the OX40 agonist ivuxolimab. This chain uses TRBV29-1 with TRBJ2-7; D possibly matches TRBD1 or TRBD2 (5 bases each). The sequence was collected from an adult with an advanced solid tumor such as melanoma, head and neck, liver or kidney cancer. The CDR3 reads CSVRTGTAYEQYF. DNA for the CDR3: TGCAGCGTACGAACCGGGACGGCCTACGAGCAGTACTTC.